This T cell receptor (beta chain) was sequenced for a study of Graves' ophthalmopathy and Graves' hyperthyroidism (dated by TCRdb to 2016 to 2019). As for the study more broadly: Peripheral blood was collected before any treatment was given, at the time of initial diagnosis. An independent validation cohort comprised 18 to 20 hyperthyroidism patients and 15 to 17 patients who later progressed from hyperthyroidism to ophthalmopathy. Following sample collection, hyperthyroidism patients were given methimazole at a starting dose of 30 mg daily, and ophthalmopathy patients were given high-dose intravenous methylprednisolone. The 100 or so discovery patients were divided at random into training and test sets in a 7:3 ratio. In about 6 hyperthyroidism patients, T-cell repertoires of thyroid tissue and blood were compared. To explore V-J signatures that distinguish ophthalmopathy from hyperthyroidism, a discovery set of around 100 patients was enrolled, made up of around 40 with ophthalmopathy and under 65 with stable hyperthyroidism. To tell Graves' ophthalmopathy apart from Graves' hyperthyroidism, and to predict which patients would progress to ophthalmopathy, the study relied on TCR beta repertoire signatures. In total, approximately 140 blood samples were TCR-sequenced: 40 to 45 ophthalmopathy, some 72 hyperthyroidism and approximately 17 hyperthyroidism-to-ophthalmopathy patients.

V loses 6 bases of germline sequence and J loses 0 bases, and the interval between the two ends is 15 bases. Reading the germline V gene gives CDR1 MNHNS and CDR2 SASEGT. The CDR3 holds 16 amino acids from the cysteine to the phenylalanine. The read is trimmed to its CDR3 DNA, 48 bases read in frame from base 1. What the authors observed across the whole study: No statistical method was used to set the sample size in advance, and the investigators knew which group each participant was assigned to. In cross-validation, the 13-signature model distinguished ophthalmopathy from stable hyperthyroidism with about 88% sensitivity and 81% to 83% specificity, and in the test set the corresponding values were about 80% and 75%. Most expanded thyroid clonotypes with frequency above 0.001 were also detected in blood, suggesting blood repertoires may reflect the thyroid immune response. In validation, the model predicted ophthalmopathy progression with about 64% sensitivity and 72.22% specificity; roughly 11 predicted patients were CT-confirmed with GO in a median of about 7.1 months.

For repertoire sequencing, TCR beta CDR3 regions were amplified from RNA transcripts. The first round of RT-PCR was done with HTBI primers and the Qiagen OneStep RT-PCR kit, and was followed by a second round of multiplex PCR, then size selection and purification. Sequencing of the libraries was carried out on an Illumina HiSeq2000 in paired-end mode with 100 bp reads. In the source study's methods: SOAPnuke was used to process the reads, throwing out any read that had adapters, had uncalled bases, had a mean Phred below 15, or lacked an exact constant-primer or identifier match. High-quality paired reads were merged with COPE v1.2.5. Clonotypes were defined as unique nucleotide sequences and were aligned to IMGT TRB V, D and J references using MiTCR v1.1. The analysis was limited to V-J combinations with a frequency above 0.0001, which together covered 98% to 99.2% of repertoires. For each V-J combination, a TCR clonal expansion and chaos score was defined as F50 clonal expansion divided by the chaos observed in the TCRdist matrix. Features were reduced by Welch's t-statistics and random forest to roughly 14 V-J combinations, which fed a naive Bayes classifier. The Morisita-Horn index was used to measure how similar the thyroid and blood repertoires were. TCRdb trimmed public reads at Q25 via fastp, called clones via MiXCR and kept in-frame beta chains. Entries are consolidated by CDR3 protein sequence, retaining the most common genes and DNA. The V and J calls and clone size are TCRdb's, not the authors'. Across this sample there are about 210,000 distinct CDR3 sequences, with roughly 27% seen only once. The ten largest clones take up approximately 9.6% of the sample.

With respect to this clonotype: The clone's antigen remains unknown. The sample holds no much larger clone one base away, and base qualities are not on file.

Patients with ophthalmopathy had moderately to severely active disease, with a Clinical Activity Score of 3 or more, a NOSPECS grade of 4 or more, and a disease duration of less than 3 months. Patients with other autoimmune diseases, uncontrolled infections, pregnancy or lactation were excluded from the study. Diagnosis relied on clinical symptoms, serum thyroxine, TRAb, thyroid ultrasound and orbital computed tomography. PBMCs were isolated from about 10 ml of fresh peripheral blood by Ficoll-Paque density gradient centrifugation. Total RNA was extracted using Trizol reagent, and RNA quality was checked on an Agilent 2100 Bioanalyzer.

The chain is made from TRBV6-1 and TRBJ1-5; a confident D gene designation cannot be given. This clonotype originated in a man aged 50-59 years with Graves' ophthalmopathy. Donor details come from another sample of the same person, matched by shared clones. The sequenced sample consisted of peripheral blood. Here is the DNA: TGTGCCAGCAGCCCTACGGCAGCTTATAGCAATCAGCCCCAGCATTTT. Translated, this gives CASSPTAAYSNQPQHF.